Presented here are 17 T cell receptor beta chains from one specimen sequenced in a study of beta chain features in type 1 diabetes (dated by TCRdb to 2016 to 2018). The study at large found these results: In all four CD4+ subsets, TCRB CDR3 length was moderately but significantly shorter in type 1 diabetes patients.

No antigen has been assigned to these receptors. The library came from the immunoSEQ multiplex PCR assay. The entire isolated RNA was reverse transcribed using the High Capacity cDNA Reverse Transcription Kit, and thus expressed TCRB transcripts were sequenced. Held by TCRdb, this immuneACCESS table contains in-frame sequences only and omits some clones. Under half of the omission traces to an unresolved V gene where checked; the cause of the rest is unknown. In this sample the table shows a few hundred thousand clones, 20% of which occur a single time. The ten largest clones add up to roughly 0.028% of the sample. The specimen sequenced was naive CD4+ T cells from blood. Taken with the paper, the label for cell subset or site translates to: true naive CD4+ T cells. The receptors were sampled from a woman in her 40s with type 1 diabetes.

The genes are TRBV5-1 and TRBJ2-3, with unresolved D. This CDR3 has 12 amino acids. V was clipped by 4 bases and J by 6 bases, with 9 bases between them. Germline values: CDR1 SGHRS, CDR2 YFSETQ. CDR3 nucleotides: TGCGCCAGCAGCCTGACTGAGGATACGCAGTATTTT. This codes for CASSLTEDTQYF.

CDR3 in amino acids: CAWSVNGNTGELFF. As DNA, the CDR3 is TGTGCCTGGAGTGTAAACGGGAACACCGGGGAGCTGTTTTTT. This chain uses TRBV30 with TRBJ2-2, with D uncertain. The CDR3 contains 14 residues. Deletions cut 0 bases from V and 1 base from J, with 6 bases between. Germline-derived CDR1 and CDR2 are GTSNPN and SVGIG (reference sequence).

This clone was seen only a few times. This chain connects TRBV13 to TRBJ1-4; 9 bases are a match to TRBD1. V dropped 4 bases and J dropped 8; count of bases not matched to a gene: 8. This CDR3 comprises 15 residues. The germline gives CDR1 PRHDT, CDR2 FYEKMQ (reference sequence). Here the CDR3 reads CASSSLQGAGEKLFF. CDR3 nucleotides: TGTGCCAGCAGCTCGCTACAGGGGGCAGGAGAAAAACTGTTTTTT.

CDR3 nucleotides: TGTGCCAGCAGTGACGGGACAGGGTATTACGAGCAGTACTTC. Protein sequence: CASSDGTGYYEQYF. This sequence joins TRBV25-1 and TRBJ2-7, with 9 bases identical to TRBD1. This CDR3 comprises 14 residues. The germline V gene encodes CDR1 MGHDK and CDR2 SYGVNS. V lost 3 bases to trimming and J lost 4 bases; unmatched junction nucleotides: 4.

The V call is TRBV19, the J call TRBJ1-2; TRBD1 matches 7 bases. The CDR3 is 14 residues long. The V gene's germline CDR1 is LNHDA and CDR2 SQIVND (reference sequence). Germline trimming cut 6 bases from V and 3 bases from J; bases unmatched to any gene: 7. The CDR3 loop is CASRGGGADYGYTF. CDR3 sequence (DNA): TGTGCCAGTAGAGGAGGGGGCGCCGACTATGGCTACACCTTC.

The chain joins TRBV25-1 to TRBJ2-2; possible D gene TRBD2, 5 bases. V lost 2 bases to trimming and J lost 3 bases, with 13 bases between them. The CDR3 has 16 residues. CDR1 is MGHDK, CDR2 SYGVNS, per germline. In DNA, the CDR3 is TGTGCCAGCAGTGAACTGGTGTCGGGATACACCGGGGAGCTGTTTTTT. Its translation is CASSELVSGYTGELFF.

V and J are TRBV18 and TRBJ2-7, with D tentatively TRBD1 (6 bases). V was cut by 6 bases and J by 0 bases, with 18 bases left in between. CDR3 length: 16 amino acids. The V gene's germline CDR1 is KGHSH and CDR2 LQKENI. In DNA, the CDR3 is TGTGCCAGCTCCCCGCGAAGCAGGACAGACTCCTACGAGCAGTACTTC. It encodes CASSPRSRTDSYEQYF.

The V and J genes are TRBV7-9 and TRBJ1-5; D is perhaps TRBD1 (6 bases). CDR3 length: 13 amino acids. V gave up 8 bases and J gave up 4 bases, with 12 bases separating them. Per the germline V gene, CDR1 is SEHNR and CDR2 is FQNEAQ (reference sequence). The chain's CDR3 is CASGTQGNQPQHF. CDR3 coding DNA: TGTGCCAGCGGGACGCAGGGGAATCAGCCCCAGCATTTT.

V usage is TRBV9 and J usage is TRBJ2-4, with D perhaps TRBD1 (5 bases). The CDR3 runs 14 residues. Trimming took off 1 base at V and 4 bases at J, with 9 bases between the two ends. Germline V CDR1 and CDR2: SGDLS, YYNGEE. The CDR3 sequence: CASSVTTGKNIQYF. CDR3 coding DNA: TGTGCCAGCAGCGTAACTACAGGAAAAAACATTCAGTACTTC.

As DNA, the CDR3 is TGTGCCAGCAGCCCCACGGACAGGACCTACGAGCAGTACTTC. The encoded protein is CASSPTDRTYEQYF. The chain is built from TRBV11-1 and TRBJ2-7; 7 nucleotides agree with TRBD1. V shed 5 bases and J 2 bases; nucleotides not matched to a gene: 6. Germline values: CDR1 SGHAT, CDR2 FQDESV (reference sequence). The CDR3 has 14 amino acids.

The gene calls are TRBV2 and TRBJ1-5; unclear D gene. In germline, CDR1 is SNHLY, CDR2 FYNNEI. V was shortened by 4 bases and J by 7 bases, with 14 bases between the two germline ends. This CDR3 is 14 amino acids long. The CDR3 DNA follows: TGTGCCAGCAGTGCCGAGGAAAGGAGCCAGCCCCAGCATTTT. Residues: CASSAEERSQPQHF.

The chain recombines TRBV29-1 with TRBJ1-1; possibly TRBD1 for D (6 bases). Per the germline V gene, CDR1 is SQVTM and CDR2 is ANQGSEA. The CDR3 sequence is 15 residues long. V lost 5 bases and J lost 4, with 20 bases in between. CDR3 residues: CSVQRDVDRSTEAFF. In nucleotides, the CDR3 is TGCAGCGTTCAAAGGGATGTAGACAGGTCCACTGAAGCTTTCTTT.

Remarks on this clone: The same CDR3 is also encoded by other DNA sequences in this sample. The rearrangement links TRBV5-1 to TRBJ2-5, with 7 bases that match TRBD1. CDR1 is SGHRS, CDR2 YFSETQ, per germline. With V trimmed by 0 bases and J by 2 bases, 1 base remained unmatched. This CDR3 has 14 amino acids. The CDR3 nucleotides read TGCGCCAGCAGCTTGGGACAGGGTCAAGAGACCCAGTACTTC. Amino acids: CASSLGQGQETQYF.

The rearrangement links TRBV5-4 to TRBJ2-3; 8 nucleotides line up with TRBD2. The ends lost 1 base at V and 6 bases at J; junction bases unmatched: 7. The CDR3 sequence is 15 residues long. Per germline, CDR1 SGHNT and CDR2 YYREEE (reference sequence). This CDR3 is CASSLRGGSQDTQYF. The CDR3 DNA sequence: TGTGCCAGCAGCTTGCGGGGGGGCTCTCAGGATACGCAGTATTTT.

There are a few counts of this clone. The chain employs TRBV25-1 and TRBJ2-3; no clear D. Per germline, CDR1 MGHDK and CDR2 SYGVNS. The CDR3 has 12 residues. Trimming removed 1 base from V and 4 bases from J, with 3 bases in between. The CDR3 loop is CASSEFSDTQYF. The CDR3 DNA reads TGTGCCAGCAGTGAATTCTCAGATACGCAGTATTTT.

This clone was recorded a few times. The chain carries TRBV27 and TRBJ2-7; 9 nucleotides line up with TRBD1. The CDR3 length is 16 residues. Germline V CDR1 and CDR2: MNHEY, SMNVEV (reference sequence). V was clipped by 0 bases and J by 2 bases; unmatched bases: 5. CDR3 loop: CASSLSGTGSPYEQYF. The CDR3 coding sequence is TGTGCCAGCAGTTTATCGGGGACAGGGTCCCCCTACGAGCAGTACTTC.

The CDR3 reads CASSPRTSYNEQFF. In nucleotides, the CDR3 is TGTGCCAGCAGTCCTCGGACATCATACAATGAGCAGTTCTTC. The chain has TRBV28 and TRBJ2-1; TRBD1 is a possible D gene (5 bases). Germline V CDR1 and CDR2: MDHEN, SYDVKM. This CDR3 is 14 amino acids long. The ends were cut back, 5 bases at V and 4 bases at J, with 12 bases in the middle.